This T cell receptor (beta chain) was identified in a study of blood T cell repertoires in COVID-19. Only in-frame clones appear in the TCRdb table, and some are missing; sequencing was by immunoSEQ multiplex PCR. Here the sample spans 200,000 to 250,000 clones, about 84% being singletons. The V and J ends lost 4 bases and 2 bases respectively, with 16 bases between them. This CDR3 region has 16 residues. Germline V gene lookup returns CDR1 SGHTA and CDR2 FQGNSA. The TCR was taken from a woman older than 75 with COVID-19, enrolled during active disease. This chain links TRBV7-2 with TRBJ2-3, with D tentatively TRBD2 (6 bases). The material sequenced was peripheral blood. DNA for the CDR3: TGTGCCAGCAGCTCCCAAGCGGGCCATTTCACAGATACGCAGTATTTT. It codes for CASSSQAGHFTDTQYF.